These 21 T cell receptor beta chains share one sample of origin, sequenced in a study of T cells after yellow fever vaccination. TCRdb itself ran the 5' RACE reads through MiXCR, one entry per CDR3 protein. Found here are 130,000 or so distinct CDR3 sequences, roughly 15% of them singletons; the top ten hold roughly 47%. Sequenced material: CD8+ T cells sorted from PBMCs, taken 5 days after the yellow fever booster vaccination. All receptors derive from a young man who received the YFV17D yellow fever vaccine.

The CDR3 DNA reads TGTGCCAGCAGCTTGGCGGGGGGATCAACTCCCCCCCAGTACTTC. Translation: CASSLAGGSTPPQYF. The chain employs TRBV11-2 and TRBJ2-5; 8 nucleotides align to TRBD2. The CDR3 is 15 residues long. The germline CDR1 and CDR2 sequences are SGHAT and FQNNGV. The V gene end was trimmed by 3 bases and the J gene end by 9 bases; junction bases not matched to a gene: 12.

The chain has TRBV15 and TRBJ2-3; no clear D gene. The CDR3 is 13 amino acids. Trimming took off 3 bases at V and 1 base at J, with 5 bases between the two ends. Germline lookup yields CDR1 LNHNV and CDR2 YYDKDF (reference sequence). CDR3 loop: CATSSHGTDTQYF. The CDR3 nucleotides are TGTGCCACCAGCAGCCACGGCACAGATACGCAGTATTTT.

This clonotype was seen only a few times. The V gene is TRBV7-9, the J gene TRBJ2-1; 11 bases align to TRBD1. Unmatched junction bases numbered 7, after V lost 5 bases and J lost 7 bases. The CDR3 is 15 amino acids. Germline assignment: CDR1 SEHNR and CDR2 FQNEAQ (reference sequence). As DNA, the CDR3 is TGTGCCAGCAGCCATGGACAGGGGGCTTTGAATGAGCAGTTCTTC. It translates to CASSHGQGALNEQFF.

Only a few counts were recorded for this clonotype. The rearrangement joins TRBV6-5 to TRBJ1-6, with TRBD1 as a possible D gene (5 bases). V gave up 5 bases and J gave up 2 bases, with 13 bases separating them. The germline gives CDR1 MNHEY, CDR2 SVGAGI. This CDR3 is built from 16 residues. The CDR3 protein is CASSGDSYPYNSPLHF. As DNA, the CDR3 is TGTGCCAGCAGTGGGGACTCGTACCCCTATAATTCACCCCTCCACTTT.

The CDR3 reads CASTWTGEGYYGYTF. The CDR3 bases are TGTGCCAGTACCTGGACAGGGGAGGGATACTATGGCTACACCTTC. The chain is built from TRBV19 and TRBJ1-2, with TRBD1 identical over 9 bases. This CDR3 comprises 15 residues. CDR1 is LNHDA and CDR2 is SQIVND in the germline V gene (reference sequence). The ends lost 7 bases at V and 3 bases at J; junction bases unmatched: 9.

The V gene is TRBV7-9, the J gene TRBJ1-2; D is possibly TRBD1 (6 bases). This CDR3 comprises 15 residues. The V end was cut by 5 bases, the J end by 8 bases, with 21 bases between. Germline-derived CDR1 and CDR2 are SEHNR and FQNEAQ (reference sequence). The CDR3: CASSDLSGGRSGYTF. DNA of the CDR3: TGTGCCAGCAGCGACTTGTCGGGGGGCCGAAGCGGCTACACCTTC.

There are a few counts of this clonotype. The chain couples TRBV20-1 to TRBJ2-7; the D gene could be TRBD1 or TRBD2 (5 bases each). The CDR3 has 16 amino acids. Germline V gene lookup returns CDR1 DFQATT and CDR2 SNEGSKA (reference sequence). V gave up 0 bases and J gave up 0 bases, with 15 bases separating them. The chain's CDR3 is CSARDGPGRSSYEQYF. The CDR3 nucleotides read TGCAGTGCTAGAGATGGTCCGGGACGGAGCTCCTACGAGCAGTACTTC.

This clonotype occurred a few times. The gene calls are TRBV20-1 and TRBJ2-6; 7 bases line up with TRBD1. After removal of 4 bases from V and 7 bases from J, the junction contained 7 bases not matched to a gene. The CDR3 is 14 residues long. Germline V CDR1 and CDR2: DFQATT, SNEGSKA (reference sequence). The CDR3 is CSAKRTGRANVLTF. CDR3 coding DNA: TGCAGTGCTAAAAGGACAGGCCGCGCCAACGTCCTGACTTTC.

Turning to this clonotype: The junction differs from germline at one of its ends, possibly a read error. V is TRBV12-3 or TRBV12-4 and J is TRBJ1-3, with a tentative D call TRBD1 (6 bases). The CDR3 spans 11 residues. The CDR3 DNA is TGTGCCAGCAGTTTGGGGACGGTGCAGGGGTTT. This encodes CASSLGTVQGF.

This sequence joins TRBV10-3 and TRBJ1-2, with D possibly being TRBD1 (5 bases). This CDR3 is 12 amino acids long. CDR1 and CDR2 (germline): ENHRY, SYGVKD. Deletions cut 3 bases from V and 8 bases from J, with 10 bases between. The CDR3 DNA reads TGTGCCATCAGTGATGGAGGGGTCGGCTACACCTTC. It specifies CAISDGGVGYTF.

The rearrangement uses TRBV3-2 and TRBJ2-7. TRBV3-2 is assigned pseudogene status. The CDR3 is 17 amino acids. The CDR3 is CASSQVGSAVFNYEQYV. Here the CDR3 DNA reads TGTGCCAGCAGCCAAGTGGGTTCGGCCGTTTTCAACTACGAGCAGTACGTC.

The chain joins TRBV24-1 to TRBJ1-4, with D hard to call. This CDR3 comprises 14 residues. Trimming shortened V by 7 bases and J by 4 bases, and 12 bases separated the two germline ends. The V gene's germline CDR1 is KGHDR and CDR2 SFDVKD. The CDR3 loop reads CATSGPGLNEKLFF. The CDR3 DNA sequence: TGTGCCACCAGCGGGCCAGGCCTTAATGAAAAACTGTTTTTT.

This clonotype was picked up many times. DNA for the CDR3: TGTGCCAGCAGCGGAGAAAATTTAGAGCAGTTCTTC. This gives the protein CASSGENLEQFF. The V gene is TRBV11-2, the J gene TRBJ2-1; D gene uncertain. This CDR3 is built from 12 residues. Germline CDR1 SGHAT, CDR2 FQNNGV. V shed 5 bases and J shed 10 bases, with 12 bases lying between them.

This clonotype was picked up a small number of times. The gene calls are TRBV6-1 and TRBJ2-7; D remains unclear. Germline V gene data show CDR1 as MNHNS and CDR2 as SASEGT. With 6 bases removed from V and 7 bases from J, the gap between germline ends came to 25 bases. This CDR3 has 16 amino acids. The CDR3 protein is CASRSTNNKVPGEQYF. The CDR3 DNA is TGTGCCAGCAGGAGCACGAACAACAAGGTCCCGGGTGAGCAGTACTTC.

This chain uses TRBV19 with TRBJ1-1; tentative D call: TRBD1 (5 bases). The CDR3 sequence is 15 residues long. CDR1 is LNHDA, CDR2 SQIVND, per germline (reference sequence). V lost 6 bases to trimming and J lost 0 bases, with 14 bases between them. CDR3 in DNA: TGTGCCAGTAGACTGACAGCGGCGATGAACACTGAAGCTTTCTTT. It encodes CASRLTAAMNTEAFF.

This clonotype was counted a few times. This chain joins TRBV27 and TRBJ2-1, with D unclear. CDR3 length: 15 residues. The germline CDR1 and CDR2 sequences are MNHEY and SMNVEV (reference sequence). The V and J ends lost 1 base and 1 base respectively, with 8 bases between them. The CDR3 coding sequence is TGTGCCAGCAGTTTATTTCCGGGTTCCTACAATGAGCAGTTCTTC. Translating gives CASSLFPGSYNEQFF.

The rearrangement links TRBV12-3 or TRBV12-4 to TRBJ1-1; 7 bases align to TRBD1. This CDR3 has 13 residues. Trimming cost V 3 bases and J 6 bases; bases outside gene matches: 4. The CDR3 is CASSFVGGSEAFF. CDR3 nucleotide sequence: TGTGCCAGCAGTTTTGTAGGGGGCTCTGAAGCTTTCTTT.

The chain has TRBV4-1 and TRBJ1-5, with 7 bases identical to TRBD1. CDR1 and CDR2 (germline): MGHRA, YSYEKL. V trimming: 5 bases; J trimming: 6 bases; junction bases outside the gene matches: 7. The CDR3 has 14 residues. As DNA, the CDR3 is TGCGCCAGCAGCGAACGACAGGGTGGTCAGCCCCAGCATTTT. Translation gives CASSERQGGQPQHF.

The rearrangement links TRBV7-3 to TRBJ1-2; TRBD1 agrees at 8 bases. Germline-derived CDR1 and CDR2 are SGHTA and FQGTGA. The CDR3 is made up of 15 amino acids. After removal of 2 bases from V and 3 bases from J, the junction contained 5 bases not matched to a gene. The CDR3 region is CASSLYPGGDYGYTF. The DNA of the CDR3 is TGTGCCAGCAGCTTATACCCAGGGGGCGACTATGGCTACACCTTC.

In this sample, this clonotype turned up a few times. The gene calls are TRBV3-1 and TRBJ1-5; a weak D match, TRBD1 (6 bases). Trimming pared 5 bases from V and 5 bases from J, leaving 10 bases between. This CDR3 region has 13 residues. The germline V gene encodes CDR1 LGHDT and CDR2 YNNKEL (reference sequence). In DNA form, the CDR3 reads TGTGCCAGCAGCGCACAGGGATATCAGCCCCAGCATTTT. It codes for CASSAQGYQPQHF.

This clonotype has just a few counts. This chain links TRBV6-5 with TRBJ1-3, with TRBD1 identical over 8 bases. The CDR3 loop spans 15 amino acids. Trimming took 6 bases from V and 1 from J; bases not matched to a gene: 5. Germline values: CDR1 MNHEY, CDR2 SVGAGI. The CDR3 sequence: CASSSTGGSGNTIYF. The DNA for the CDR3 is TGTGCCAGCAGCTCAACAGGGGGGTCTGGAAACACCATATATTTT.